What follows are 28 T cell receptor beta chains derived from one specimen sequenced in a study of shared clonotypes between healthy human individuals. Only in-frame clones appear in the TCRdb table, and some are missing; sequencing was by immunoSEQ multiplex PCR. The profile shows millions of clones, 90% to 95% of them singletons. The specimen was naive CD4+ T cells sorted from blood. Subset here: CD45RA+ positively selected. All receptors derive from a man between 18 and 35 years old in good health.

The chain links TRBV30 to TRBJ2-3; D might be TRBD1 or TRBD2, each matching 5 bases. The germline gives CDR1 GTSNPN, CDR2 SVGIG (reference sequence). Trimming removed 0 bases from V and 1 base from J, with 11 bases in between. This CDR3 region has 15 residues. The CDR3, as DNA: TGTGCCTGGAGTGTAGGGGACCGCCGCACAGATACGCAGTATTTT. Protein product: CAWSVGDRRTDTQYF.

V usage is TRBV23-1 and J usage is TRBJ2-7; 11 nucleotides line up with TRBD1. TRBV23-1 is sorted into the ORF group, with uncertain function. V gave up 2 bases and J gave up 4 bases; unmatched junction bases: 4. This CDR3 comprises 15 residues. The CDR3 region is CASSQLRDRGYEQYF. DNA of the CDR3: TGCGCCAGCAGTCAACTCCGGGACAGGGGGTACGAGCAGTACTTC.

The chain joins TRBV10-3 to TRBJ1-6; 7 bases are shared with TRBD1. The CDR3 has 18 amino acids. Unmatched junction bases numbered 10, after V lost 5 bases and J lost 0 bases. CDR1 and CDR2 (germline): ENHRY, SYGVKD. CDR3 sequence: CAISSGQVVSSYNSPLHF. As DNA, the CDR3 is TGTGCCATCAGTTCCGGACAGGTCGTTAGCTCCTATAATTCACCCCTCCACTTT.

The rearrangement uses TRBV20-1 and TRBJ2-5; D unresolved. CDR1 DFQATT and CDR2 SNEGSKA come from the germline V gene (reference sequence). Trimming stripped 8 bases from V and 1 base from J, with 8 bases between. CDR3 length: 11 amino acids. DNA for the CDR3: TGCAGTTCATCCTTCCAAGAGACCCAGTACTTC. Its protein product is CSSSFQETQYF.

The chain is built from TRBV30 and TRBJ2-2; D gene unclear. Germline V gene sequence: CDR1 GTSNPN, CDR2 SVGIG (reference sequence). The CDR3 runs to 13 residues. Trimming removed 0 bases at V and 8 bases at J, with 10 bases between. CDR3 sequence: CAWSVAPKGELFF. DNA of the CDR3: TGTGCCTGGAGTGTAGCTCCTAAAGGGGAGCTGTTTTTT.

There are a few counts of this clone. This chain connects TRBV10-1 to TRBJ2-2; D remains ambiguous. The CDR3 is 12 residues long. Trimming removed 6 bases from V and 6 bases from J, with 8 bases in between. Germline V gene sequence: CDR1 WNHNN, CDR2 SYGVQD (reference sequence). Here the CDR3 DNA reads TGCGCCAGCAGCTATCTCGCCGGGGAGCTGTTTTTT. This gives the protein CASSYLAGELFF.

This chain connects TRBV6-5 to TRBJ1-1; D is uncertain. V dropped 0 bases and J dropped 8 bases, with 16 bases sitting between them. In germline, CDR1 is MNHEY, CDR2 SVGAGI. The CDR3 covers 15 residues. CDR3 nucleotides: TGTGCCAGCAGTTACTCGGGCCTAGCTCCCATCGAAGCTTTCTTT. As protein: CASSYSGLAPIEAFF.

The CDR3 sequence: CASSAGFGPGFEQFF. CDR3 coding DNA: TGTGCCAGCAGCGCGGGGTTCGGACCGGGGTTTGAGCAGTTCTTC. This chain uses TRBV9 with TRBJ2-1; D might be TRBD2 (5 bases). Germline V CDR1 and CDR2: SGDLS, YYNGEE. The CDR3 spans 15 residues. V was shortened by 3 bases and J by 9 bases, with 19 bases between the two germline ends.

The V gene is TRBV6-5, the J gene TRBJ1-2; D call uncertain. V shed 0 bases and J shed 4 bases, with 12 bases lying between them. Germline loops: CDR1 MNHEY, CDR2 SVGAGI. This CDR3 has 15 residues. The CDR3 region is CASSYSGEGSYGYTF. In DNA, the CDR3 is TGTGCCAGCAGTTACTCCGGAGAGGGCAGCTATGGCTACACCTTC.

The chain combines TRBV28 with TRBJ2-3, with a tentative D call TRBD1 (6 bases). Trimming pared 10 bases from V and 5 bases from J, leaving 13 bases between. Per germline, CDR1 MDHEN and CDR2 SYDVKM. The CDR3 is 12 amino acids. The CDR3 region is CATSDRIDTQYF. The CDR3 coding sequence is TGTGCCACCTCGGACAGAATAGATACGCAGTATTTT.

The genes are TRBV5-1 and TRBJ1-2; D is unclear. From germline, CDR1 is SGHRS and CDR2 YFSETQ. V was clipped by 3 bases and J by 8 bases, with 17 bases between them. This CDR3 is built from 14 residues. DNA for the CDR3: TGCGCCAGCAGCTCTCCGGACGGCGGTACGGGCTACACCTTC. Amino acids: CASSSPDGGTGYTF. Drawing the rest from reference TRBV5-1 and TRBJ1-2, the complete variable domain is KAGVTQTPRYLIKTRGQQVTLSCSPISGHRSVSWYQQTPGQGLQFLFEYFSETQRNKGNFPGRFSGRQFSNSRSEMNVSTLELGDSALYLCASSSPDGGTGYTFGSGTRLTVV.

The rearrangement uses TRBV20-1 and TRBJ2-5; D uncertain. The end of the DNA fits TRBJ2-7 better, so the J call may be wrong. CDR1 and CDR2 (germline): DFQATT, SNEGSKA (reference sequence). This CDR3 contains 11 residues. In DNA, the CDR3 is TGCAGTGCTAGTCGAGGCCTCGAGCAGTACTTC. Its protein product is CSASRGLEQYF.

As regards this clone: Other DNA sequences in this sample translate to the same CDR3. V and J are TRBV5-4 and TRBJ1-2; TRBD1 matches 7 bases. CDR1 is SGHNT, CDR2 YYREEE, per germline (reference sequence). The CDR3 length is 13 residues. J lost 4 bases, V lost 4 bases, and 4 bases had no gene match. The CDR3 bases are TGTGCCAGCAGCCTCGACAGGGCCTATGGCTACACCTTC. This codes for CASSLDRAYGYTF.

This clone was observed once. This rearrangement joins TRBV28 to TRBJ1-5, with D perhaps TRBD1 (6 bases). V dropped 5 bases and J dropped 3 bases, with 17 bases sitting between them. Per the germline V gene, CDR1 is MDHEN and CDR2 is SYDVKM. This CDR3 contains 16 residues. CDR3 in DNA: TGTGCCAGCAGTACCCTCGGGCAGGGGAACAATCAGCCCCAGCATTTT. Amino acids: CASSTLGQGNNQPQHF.

This chain uses TRBV4-1 with TRBJ2-7; 11 nucleotides line up with TRBD1. The germline V gene encodes CDR1 MGHRA and CDR2 YSYEKL. Losses at the gene ends were 1 base for V and 1 base for J; bases not matched to a gene: 9. The length of the CDR3 is 18 residues. The CDR3 nucleotides are TGCGCCAGCAGCCAAGGCGCGGACAGGGGGCCTTTTTCCTACGAGCAGTACTTC. Its protein product is CASSQGADRGPFSYEQYF.

The chain joins TRBV6-5 to TRBJ1-1; TRBD1 agrees at 9 bases. This CDR3 region has 15 residues. Germline V gene sequence: CDR1 MNHEY, CDR2 SVGAGI. The J segment lost 6 bases and the V segment lost 6 bases, leaving 11 bases of the junction unmatched. This CDR3 reads CASSSPGTGPPEAFF. Here the CDR3 DNA reads TGTGCCAGCAGCTCTCCCGGGACAGGGCCCCCTGAAGCTTTCTTT.

The chain has TRBV18 and TRBJ2-2; TRBD2 agrees at 8 bases. With 4 bases clipped from V and 2 bases from J, the junction kept 6 bases outside the gene matches. In germline, CDR1 is KGHSH, CDR2 LQKENI. The CDR3 sequence is 16 residues long. In nucleotides, the CDR3 is TGTGCCAGCTCACAAACTAGCGGAGCAAACACCGGGGAGCTGTTTTTT. Protein sequence: CASSQTSGANTGELFF.

The chain has TRBV6-6 and TRBJ2-5; possibly TRBD1 for D (6 bases). CDR1 and CDR2 from the germline V gene are MNHNY and SVGAGI (reference sequence). Trimming left V 3 bases short and J 4 bases short, with 18 bases between. The CDR3 is 16 amino acids. The CDR3 region is CASSYSGWGPPETQYF. The CDR3, as DNA: TGTGCCAGCAGTTATTCGGGCTGGGGGCCTCCAGAGACCCAGTACTTC.

The rearrangement joins TRBV19 to TRBJ2-3, with a weak D call TRBD2 (7 bases). The CDR3 consists of 14 residues. The V gene's germline CDR1 is LNHDA and CDR2 SQIVND (reference sequence). Trimming stripped 6 bases from V and 1 base from J, with 11 bases between. CDR3 in DNA: TGTGCCAGTAGACAGGGAGGGGGCACAGATACGCAGTATTTT. It specifies CASRQGGGTDTQYF.

V and J are TRBV21-1 and TRBJ2-7; TRBD1 was called by the table and not checked on the DNA. TRBV21-1 corresponds to a pseudogene. This CDR3 has 15 residues. The CDR3 DNA sequence: TGTGCCAGCAGCACCATACAGGGGGAATTAGGCGAGCAGTACTTC. It yields the protein CASSTIQGELGEQYF.

The rearrangement links TRBV6-6 to TRBJ2-5, with D tentatively TRBD2 (6 bases). CDR3 length: 16 residues. Germline V lookup: CDR1 MNHNY, CDR2 SVGAGI (reference sequence). V was trimmed by 5 bases and J by 2 bases, leaving 18 bases between them. DNA of the CDR3: TGTGCCAGCAGTGGAGGGGAACCCCGCCTACAAGAGACCCAGTACTTC. Translation: CASSGGEPRLQETQYF.

The chain links TRBV7-2 to TRBJ2-7, with D tentatively TRBD2 (5 bases). The V gene's germline CDR1 is SGHTA and CDR2 FQGNSA. V lost 4 bases to trimming and J lost 5 bases, with 12 bases between them. The CDR3 sequence is 13 residues long. The CDR3 sequence is CASSSYTSDEQYF. The CDR3 DNA follows: TGTGCCAGCAGCTCATACACTAGTGACGAGCAGTACTTC.

The rearrangement joins TRBV7-2 to TRBJ2-5; D possibly uses TRBD1 or TRBD2 (5 bases each). Trimming left V 4 bases short and J 2 bases short, with 20 bases between. The CDR3 totals 17 residues. Germline CDR1 SGHTA, CDR2 FQGNSA. The CDR3 region is CASSWGLSVRDQETQYF. As DNA, the CDR3 is TGTGCCAGCAGCTGGGGGTTGTCGGTTAGGGATCAAGAGACCCAGTACTTC.

V usage is TRBV9 and J usage is TRBJ2-2; 8 nucleotides match TRBD2. Germline V gives CDR1 SGDLS, CDR2 YYNGEE. J was trimmed by 4 bases and V by 3 bases; bases with no gene match: 5. CDR3 length: 15 residues. CDR3 bases: TGTGCCAGCAGCGGGACTAGCCCCCGCACCGGGGAGCTGTTTTTT. This translates into CASSGTSPRTGELFF.

The chain links TRBV28 to TRBJ1-5; D remains unclear. Between the trimmed V and J ends, which lost 7 bases and 2 bases, there was a span of 15 bases. CDR1 and CDR2 (germline): MDHEN, SYDVKM. The CDR3 runs 15 residues. CDR3 in amino acids: CASTRGPVGNQPQHF. The DNA of the CDR3 is TGTGCCAGCACACGTGGACCGGTGGGCAATCAGCCCCAGCATTTT.

The chain carries TRBV5-4 and TRBJ2-7, with 9 bases aligning to TRBD1. The CDR3 runs to 13 residues. J gave up 7 bases and V 4 bases, and 6 bases lay outside the gene matches. In germline, CDR1 is SGHNT, CDR2 YYREEE (reference sequence). The CDR3 DNA reads TGTGCCAGCAGCAGTCCCGGGACAGGGGAGCAGTACTTC. This codes for CASSSPGTGEQYF.

A remark on this clone: The sample contains more than one DNA sequence encoding this CDR3. The CDR3 loop reads CASSTLAGSYEQYF. DNA for the CDR3: TGTGCCAGTAGTACACTAGCGGGAAGTTACGAGCAGTACTTC. The chain carries TRBV19 and TRBJ2-7; TRBD2 aligns across 10 bases. V lost 4 bases to trimming and J lost 4 bases; unmatched junction nucleotides: 4. The CDR3 sequence is 14 residues long. Germline V gene data show CDR1 as LNHDA and CDR2 as SQIVND (reference sequence).

Notes on this clone: The same CDR3 is also encoded by other DNA sequences in this sample. The V gene is TRBV19, the J gene TRBJ2-2, with D uncertain. Looked up from germline, CDR1 is LNHDA and CDR2 is SQIVND (reference sequence). The CDR3 is 13 residues long. The germline V and J ends were trimmed by 4 bases and 2 bases, with 5 bases remaining between them. The CDR3 DNA reads as TGTGCCAGTAGTAAGGGAAACACCGGGGAGCTGTTTTTT. Translating it yields CASSKGNTGELFF.